This T cell receptor beta chain emerged from a study of blood T cell repertoires in COVID-19. Germline-derived CDR1 and CDR2 are KGHDR and SFDVKD. The V gene end was trimmed by 4 bases and the J gene end by 3 bases; junction bases not matched to a gene: 9. The CDR3 runs 18 residues. Using immunoSEQ multiplex PCR, the repertoire was profiled, and TCRdb retains in-frame clones only, with some absent. The repertoire holds 87,000 or so clones, with 85% to 90% as singletons. V is TRBV24-1 and J is TRBJ2-1, with TRBD2 matching over 12 bases. Sequences were obtained from peripheral blood. The source is a woman at least 80 years old in a cohort sampled during active or convalescent COVID-19. In nucleotides, the CDR3 is TGTGCCACCAGTGACTCAGGGAAGGGACTAGCGGGCTACAATGAGCAGTTCTTC. Its translation: CATSDSGKGLAGYNEQFF.